This T cell receptor beta chain was captured in a study of cytomegalovirus exposure and HLA in healthy donors. This CDR3 spans 14 amino acids. CDR1 is SGHRS, CDR2 YFSETQ, per germline. The V end was cut by 4 bases, the J end by 3 bases, with 14 bases between. This clone was observed a handful of times. Its matching antigen is unknown. The PCR employed 60 Vbeta primers together with 13 Jbeta primers. Assay: immunoSEQ multiplex PCR; the TCRdb copy retains only in-frame clones and omits some. Here the sample spans 130,000 or so clones, over 75% being singletons. Study-wide results and limits: It was reported in a later analysis that an Asian-associated ancestry cluster showed fewer N-insertions than the 666-donor mean. Association with HLA alleles at 0.05 false discovery rate was found for 16,951 TCR beta sequences in a later analysis.

This TCR came from a man over 45 in good health and CMV-seronegative. J is TRBJ2-7 and V is TRBV5-1, with D possibly TRBD1 on 5 matching bases. The sample taken for sequencing was PBMCs. The CDR3 loop is CASSKTGDIYEQYF. The CDR3 nucleotides are TGCGCCAGCAGCAAAACAGGCGACATCTACGAGCAGTACTTC. Together with reference TRBV5-1 and TRBJ2-7, the CDR3 gives the full variable domain: KAGVTQTPRYLIKTRGQQVTLSCSPISGHRSVSWYQQTPGQGLQFLFEYFSETQRNKGNFPGRFSGRQFSNSRSEMNVSTLELGDSALYLCASSKTGDIYEQYFGPGTRLTVT.